These 10 T cell receptor beta chains were all obtained from the same sample, sequenced in a study of Tregs in tolerant kidney transplant recipients. The assay was immunoSEQ multiplex PCR, and TCRdb's table has in-frame clones only and misses some. The sample has tens of thousands of clones; over 80% are singletons. The sample comprised CD4+ T cells from blood. Every receptor here comes from a human donor in good health.

CDR3 amino acids: CASSLKEGLALETQYF. CDR3 bases: TGTGCCAGCAGCTTAAAGGAGGGACTAGCTTTAGAGACCCAGTACTTC. V gene TRBV5-6 combines with J gene TRBJ2-5; 9 nucleotides align to TRBD2. From germline, CDR1 is SGHDT and CDR2 YYEEEE. J lost 4 bases, V lost 2 bases, and 9 bases had no gene match. The CDR3 is 16 amino acids.

The gene calls are TRBV7-9 and TRBJ2-5; TRBD2 matches 10 bases. This CDR3 has 15 amino acids. With 4 bases clipped from V and 3 bases from J, the junction kept 5 bases outside the gene matches. Per the germline V gene, CDR1 is SEHNR and CDR2 is FQNEAQ (reference sequence). In DNA, the CDR3 is TGTGCCAGCAGCTCTGGACTAGCGGTAGAAGAGACCCAGTACTTC. It specifies CASSSGLAVEETQYF.

The V call is TRBV19, the J call TRBJ2-7; possibly TRBD1 for D (6 bases). The CDR3 is made up of 15 amino acids. Germline V lookup: CDR1 LNHDA, CDR2 SQIVND (reference sequence). V lost 4 bases to trimming and J lost 2 bases, with 15 bases between them. DNA of the CDR3: TGTGCCAGTAGTACCCGCGGCAGGGGCGCCTACGAGCAGTACTTC. It specifies CASSTRGRGAYEQYF. Based on the CDR3 plus reference TRBV19 and TRBJ2-7, the full variable domain is DGGITQSPKYLFRKEGQNVTLSCEQNLNHDAMYWYRQDPGQGLRLIYYSQIVNDFQKGDIAEGYSVSREKKESFPLTVTSAQKNPTAFYLCASSTRGRGAYEQYFGPGTRLTVT.

The rearrangement joins TRBV19 to TRBJ2-1, with 13 bases identical to TRBD2. From germline, CDR1 is LNHDA and CDR2 SQIVND (reference sequence). V shed 5 bases, J shed 8 bases, and the junction held 9 bases outside the gene matches. This CDR3 is built from 16 residues. CDR3 DNA sequence: TGTGCCAGTAGTCCGGGACTAGCGGGAACGTCGGATGAGCAGTTCTTC. Protein: CASSPGLAGTSDEQFF.

The genes are TRBV4-3 and TRBJ2-1; D is unclear. Per germline, CDR1 LGHNA and CDR2 YSLEER. The CDR3 is 13 residues long. V was trimmed by 4 bases and J by 10 bases, leaving 14 bases between them. This chain's CDR3 is CASSLRTTREQFF. The CDR3 DNA is TGCGCCAGCAGCCTCCGGACCACCAGGGAGCAGTTCTTC.

This rearrangement joins TRBV29-1 to TRBJ2-5, with 7 nucleotides matching TRBD1. Germline values: CDR1 SQVTM, CDR2 ANQGSEA. This CDR3 spans 12 amino acids. The ends lost 5 bases at V and 4 bases at J; junction bases unmatched: 4. As DNA, the CDR3 is TGCAGCGTTCTGGACAGGAGAGAGACCCAGTACTTC. Protein product: CSVLDRRETQYF.

The rearrangement uses TRBV11-1 and TRBJ2-5; no reliable D call. Germline assignment: CDR1 SGHAT and CDR2 FQDESV (reference sequence). V was cut by 5 bases and J by 5 bases, with 6 bases left in between. The CDR3 has 11 amino acids. The CDR3 sequence: CASSLGETQYF. CDR3 sequence (DNA): TGTGCCAGCAGCCTTGGGGAGACCCAGTACTTC.

The chain employs TRBV4-2 and TRBJ2-7; D possibly uses TRBD1 or TRBD2 (5 bases each). V was clipped by 0 bases and J by 3 bases, with 6 bases between them. The germline V gene encodes CDR1 LGHNA and CDR2 YNFKEQ. The CDR3 loop spans 13 amino acids. CDR3 nucleotide sequence: TGTGCCAGCAGCCAAGATGGGGGCTACGAGCAGTACTTC. As protein: CASSQDGGYEQYF.

This clone has only a few counts. The rearrangement links TRBV6-4 to TRBJ2-5, with 12 bases fitting TRBD2. CDR1 MRHNA and CDR2 SNTAGT come from the germline V gene. The CDR3 runs 17 residues. V gave up 4 bases and J gave up 0 bases; unmatched junction bases: 6. The CDR3 loop is CASSAASGGADQETQYF. DNA of the CDR3: TGTGCCAGCAGTGCGGCTAGCGGGGGGGCCGACCAAGAGACCCAGTACTTC.

This rearrangement joins TRBV6-5 to TRBJ2-2; D remains unclear. Germline lookup yields CDR1 MNHEY and CDR2 SVGAGI. V was pared by 8 bases and J by 6 bases, with 10 bases between. This CDR3 region has 12 residues. CDR3 nucleotides: TGTGCCAGCCCTAGTGGTCCCGGGGAGCTGTTTTTT. It translates to CASPSGPGELFF.